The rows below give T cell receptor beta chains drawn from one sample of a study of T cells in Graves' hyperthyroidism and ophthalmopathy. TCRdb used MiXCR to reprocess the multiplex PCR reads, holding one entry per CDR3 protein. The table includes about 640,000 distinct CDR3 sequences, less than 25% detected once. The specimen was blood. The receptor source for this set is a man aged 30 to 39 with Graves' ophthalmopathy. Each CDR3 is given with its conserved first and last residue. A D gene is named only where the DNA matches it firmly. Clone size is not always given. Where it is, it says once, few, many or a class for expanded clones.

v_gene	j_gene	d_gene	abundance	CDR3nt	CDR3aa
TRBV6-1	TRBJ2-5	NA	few	TGTGCCAGCAGTGAAGCCCTGCTAGTAAGAGAGACCCAGTACTTC	CASSEALLVRETQYF
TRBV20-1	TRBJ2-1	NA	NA	TGCAGTGCTAGAGATTCCGCGAGGGGCCAGAACAATGAGCAGTTCTTC	CSARDSARGQNNEQFF
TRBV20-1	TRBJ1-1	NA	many	TGCAGTGCTAGATCCGGGGACACTGAAGCTTTCTTT	CSARSGDTEAFF
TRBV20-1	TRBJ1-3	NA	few	TGCAGTGCTAGAAGCGACTCTGGAAACACCATATATTTT	CSARSDSGNTIYF
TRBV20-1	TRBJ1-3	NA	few	TGCAGTGCTAGACCGATAGATGGAAACACCATATATTTT	CSARPIDGNTIYF
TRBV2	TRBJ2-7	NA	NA	TGTGCCAGCAGTGAAGCGCTTAGGCGGAGCTCCTACGAGCAGTACTTC	CASSEALRRSSYEQYF
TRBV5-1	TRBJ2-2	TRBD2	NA	TGCGCCAGCCAGCCCCGACTAGCCGGGTACACCGGGGAGCTGTTTTTT	CASQPRLAGYTGELFF
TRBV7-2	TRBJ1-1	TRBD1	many	TGTGCCAGCAGCTCCCTCAGGGGGCGCAACACTGAAGCTTTCTTT	CASSSLRGRNTEAFF
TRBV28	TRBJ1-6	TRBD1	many	TGTGCCAGCAGGAGACAGGGAAATTCACCCCTCCACTTT	CASRRQGNSPLHF
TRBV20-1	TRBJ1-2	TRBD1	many	TGCAGTGCCCCCCATGCAGGGGGATTATATGGCTACACCTTC	CSAPHAGGLYGYTF
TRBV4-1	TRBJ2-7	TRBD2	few	TGCGCCAGCAGCCAGTCCCCCGGGACTAGCGGATACGAGCAGTACTTC	CASSQSPGTSGYEQYF